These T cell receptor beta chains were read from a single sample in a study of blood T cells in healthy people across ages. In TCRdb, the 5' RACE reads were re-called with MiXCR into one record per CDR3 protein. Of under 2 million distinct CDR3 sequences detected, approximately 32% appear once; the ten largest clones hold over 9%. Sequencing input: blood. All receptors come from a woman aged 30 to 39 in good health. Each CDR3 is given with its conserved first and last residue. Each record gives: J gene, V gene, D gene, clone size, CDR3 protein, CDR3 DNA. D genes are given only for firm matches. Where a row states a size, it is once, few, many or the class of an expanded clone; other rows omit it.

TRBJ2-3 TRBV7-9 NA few CARSSNSSTDTQYF TGTGCCAGGTCAAGTAACTCTAGCACAGATACGCAGTATTTT
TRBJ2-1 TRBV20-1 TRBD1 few CSARPTGNEQFF TGCAGTGCTAGACCGACAGGGAATGAGCAGTTCTTC
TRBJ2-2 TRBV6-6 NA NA CASLEGVYTGELFF TGTGCCAGCCTGGAGGGTGTCTACACCGGGGAGCTGTTTTTT
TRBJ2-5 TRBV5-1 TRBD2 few CASSPDLAGGAETQYF TGCGCCAGCAGCCCCGACCTAGCGGGAGGTGCAGAGACCCAGTACTTC
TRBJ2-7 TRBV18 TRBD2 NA CTSSLTSGLNSYEQYF TGTACCAGCTCACTTACTAGCGGCTTAAACTCCTACGAGCAGTACTTC
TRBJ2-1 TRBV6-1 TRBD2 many CASRGGEAGVVYNEQFF TGTGCCAGCAGGGGAGGGGAGGCGGGAGTAGTCTACAATGAGCAGTTCTTC
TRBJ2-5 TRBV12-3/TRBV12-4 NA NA CASSGLETQYF TGTGCCAGTTCAGGGTTGGAGACCCAGTACTTC
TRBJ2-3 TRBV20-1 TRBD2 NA CSALLAGRTDTQYF TGCAGTGCTCTATTAGCGGGCCGCACAGATACGCAGTATTTT
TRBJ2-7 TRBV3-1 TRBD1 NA CASSPSGTAYYEQYF TGTGCCAGCAGCCCCTCCGGGACAGCGTACTACGAGCAGTACTTC
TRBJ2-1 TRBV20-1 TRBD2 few CSARSAGGNSYNEQFF TGCAGTGCTAGGTCGGCGGGGGGGAACTCCTACAATGAGCAGTTCTTC
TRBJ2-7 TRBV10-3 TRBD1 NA CAAQPGTGRTEQYF TGTGCCGCTCAGCCCGGGACAGGGAGAACCGAGCAGTACTTC
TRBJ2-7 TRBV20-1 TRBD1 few CSAQTGNEQYF TGCAGTGCTCAGACAGGGAACGAGCAGTACTTC
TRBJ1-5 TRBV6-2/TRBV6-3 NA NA CASAGSWGNQPQHF TGTGCCAGCGCAGGTTCATGGGGCAATCAGCCCCAGCATTTT
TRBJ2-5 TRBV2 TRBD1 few CASSRGPETQYF TGTGCCAGCAGCAGGGGGCCCGAGACCCAGTACTTC
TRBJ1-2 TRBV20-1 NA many CSATPANYGYTF TGCAGTGCTACCCCAGCTAACTATGGCTACACCTTC
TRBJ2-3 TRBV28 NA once CASSFRGWEATDTQYF TGTGCCAGCAGTTTCCGAGGCTGGGAGGCCACAGATACGCAGTATTTT
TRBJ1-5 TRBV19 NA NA CASSIGRYQPQHF TGTGCCAGTAGTATCGGAAGATATCAGCCCCAGCATTTT
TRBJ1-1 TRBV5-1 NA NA CASSLVPQEAEAFF TGCGCCAGCAGCTTAGTCCCCCAGGAGGCTGAAGCTTTCTTT
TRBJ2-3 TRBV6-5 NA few CASSYGESDTQYF TGTGCCAGCAGTTACGGGGAGTCAGATACGCAGTATTTT
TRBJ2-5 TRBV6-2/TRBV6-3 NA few CASSYPRVDQETQYF TGTGCCAGCAGTTACCCCAGGGTTGACCAAGAGACCCAGTACTTC
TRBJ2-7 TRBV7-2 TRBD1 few CASHGTGNSYEQYF TGTGCCAGCCATGGGACAGGGAACTCCTACGAGCAGTACTTC
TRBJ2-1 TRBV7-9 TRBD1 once CASSCRQGGEQVF TGTGCCAGCAGCTGCCGACAGGGGGGTGAGCAGGTCTTC
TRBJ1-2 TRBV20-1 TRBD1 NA CSAAQGARGNYGYTF TGCAGTGCTGCACAGGGGGCGCGGGGGAACTATGGCTACACCTTC
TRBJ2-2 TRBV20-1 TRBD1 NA CSARDATEDRGTGELFF TGCAGTGCTAGAGATGCCACAGAGGACAGGGGAACCGGGGAGCTGTTTTTT
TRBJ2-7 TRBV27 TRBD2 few CASSSVAGLAFGQYF TGTGCCAGCAGTTCGGTAGCGGGCCTGGCGTTTGGGCAGTACTTC
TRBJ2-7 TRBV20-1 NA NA CNARTTGRYEQYF TGCAACGCTAGAACGACAGGGAGGTACGAGCAGTACTTC
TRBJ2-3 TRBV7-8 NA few CASSSGGTVVNTQYF TGTGCCAGCAGCTCCGGAGGGACTGTTGTAAATACGCAGTATTTT
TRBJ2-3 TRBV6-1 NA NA CASRTPADTQYF TGTGCCAGCAGGACCCCCGCAGATACGCAGTATTTT
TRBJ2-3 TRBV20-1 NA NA CSAGGRQVATQYF TGCAGTGCCGGGGGAAGACAGGTAGCTACGCAGTATTTT
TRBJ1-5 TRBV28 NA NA CASSLGQGRDQPQHF TGTGCCAGCAGTTTAGGGCAGGGCAGGGATCAGCCCCAGCATTTT
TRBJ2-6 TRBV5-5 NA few CASSSTGVSGANVLTF TGTGCCAGCAGCTCAACAGGAGTCTCTGGGGCCAACGTCCTGACTTTC
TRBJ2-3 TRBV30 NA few CAWSATDTQYF TGTGCCTGGAGTGCCACAGATACGCAGTATTTT
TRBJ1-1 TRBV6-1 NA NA CASSDPFGAKVDTEAFF TGTGCCAGCAGTGACCCCTTTGGGGCAAAGGTGGACACTGAAGCTTTCTTT
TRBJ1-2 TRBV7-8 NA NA CASSLTPLQTKGYTF TGTGCCAGCAGCTTAACTCCGTTGCAGACAAAGGGCTACACCTTC
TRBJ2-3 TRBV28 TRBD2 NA CASAASGLLMTDTQYF TGTGCCAGCGCGGCTAGCGGGTTACTAATGACAGATACGCAGTATTTT
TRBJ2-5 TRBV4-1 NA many CASSDDRTQETQYF TGCGCCAGCAGTGATGACAGAACCCAAGAGACCCAGTACTTC
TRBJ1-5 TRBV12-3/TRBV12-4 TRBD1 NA CASPPNGPGQDSTGNQPQHF TGTGCCAGCCCCCCCAATGGGCCAGGACAGGACTCTACGGGCAATCAGCCCCAGCATTTT
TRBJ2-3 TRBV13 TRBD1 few CASSSQNRGPRTDTQYF TGTGCCAGCAGCTCACAAAACAGGGGCCCTCGGACAGATACGCAGTATTTT
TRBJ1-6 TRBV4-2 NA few CASSQGRSSYNSPLHF TGTGCCAGCAGCCAGGGCAGAAGCTCCTATAATTCACCCCTCCACTTT
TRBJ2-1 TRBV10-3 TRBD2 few CAITRLAGAYNEQFF TGTGCCATCACACGCCTAGCGGGAGCCTACAATGAGCAGTTCTTC
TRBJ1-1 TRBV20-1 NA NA CSALRILHTAFF TGCAGTGCCCTACGGATCCTACACACAGCTTTCTTT
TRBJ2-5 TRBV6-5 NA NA CASSSDREGETQYF TGTGCCAGCAGTTCAGACAGGGAGGGAGAGACCCAGTACTTC
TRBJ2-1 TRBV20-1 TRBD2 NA CSAMGLAGPNEQFF TGCAGTGCTATGGGACTAGCGGGACCGAATGAGCAGTTCTTC
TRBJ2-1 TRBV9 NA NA CASSPGDSAYNEQFF TGTGCCAGCAGCCCTGGGGATTCAGCCTACAATGAGCAGTTCTTC
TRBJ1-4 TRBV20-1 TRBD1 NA CSARGDSRISTNEKLFF TGCAGTGCTAGGGGGGACAGCAGAATATCAACTAATGAAAAACTGTTTTTT
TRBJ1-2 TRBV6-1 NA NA CASSEIVGFYVAPTNYGYTF TGTGCCAGCAGTGAAATTGTGGGGTTTTATGTCGCACCAACTAACTATGGCTACACCTTC
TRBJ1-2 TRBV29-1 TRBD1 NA CSVDPGGNYDYTF TGCAGCGTTGACCCAGGGGGGAACTACGACTACACCTTC
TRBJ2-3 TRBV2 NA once CASIPGGATDTQYF TGTGCCAGCATACCCGGAGGGGCGACAGATACGCAGTATTTT
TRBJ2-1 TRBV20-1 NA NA CSARQGKTYNEQFF TGCAGTGCTCGCCAGGGGAAAACCTACAATGAGCAGTTCTTC
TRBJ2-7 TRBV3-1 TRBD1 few CASSQDQGGTYEQYF TGTGCCAGCAGCCAAGATCAAGGGGGCACGTACGAGCAGTACTTC
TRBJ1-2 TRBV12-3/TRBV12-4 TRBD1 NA CASSRGTGLSGYTF TGTGCCAGCAGTAGGGGGACAGGGTTGAGTGGCTACACCTTC
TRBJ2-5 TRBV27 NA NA CASSFSHSQETQYF TGTGCCAGCAGTTTTTCGCACAGCCAAGAGACCCAGTACTTC
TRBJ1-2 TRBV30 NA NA CAWSSTGPGGYTF TGTGCCTGGAGTTCTACAGGGCCCGGTGGCTACACCTTC
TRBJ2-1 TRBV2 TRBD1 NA CASREGTVGRQFF TGTGCCAGCAGGGAAGGGACAGTCGGTAGGCAGTTCTTC
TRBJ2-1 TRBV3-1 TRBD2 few CASSQGGLAGEIEQFF TGTGCCAGCAGCCAAGGGGGACTAGCGGGAGAGATTGAGCAGTTCTTC
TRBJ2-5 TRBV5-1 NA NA CASSLIPGLGGSETQYF TGCGCCAGCAGCTTGATCCCCGGGCTAGGGGGTTCAGAGACCCAGTACTTC
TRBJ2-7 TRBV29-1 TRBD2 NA CSVAGTSGSEPYEQYF TGCAGCGTGGCCGGGACTAGCGGGAGTGAACCCTACGAGCAGTACTTC
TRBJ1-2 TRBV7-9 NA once CASSAPGRANYGYTF TGTGCCAGCAGCGCACCGGGGCGCGCTAACTATGGCTACACCTTC
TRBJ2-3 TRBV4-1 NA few CASSQGPLGAASTDTQYF TGTGCCAGCAGCCAAGGGCCTTTAGGGGCTGCTAGCACAGATACGCAGTATTTT